A single sample gave rise to the 21 T cell receptor beta chains below, sequenced in a study of CXCR3-negative and CXCR3-positive naive CD8 T cells. It was by 5' RACE with UMI labels that the TRB cDNA libraries were prepared. From its re-call of the 5' RACE reads, TCRdb lists each CDR3 protein once, without DNA. The sample features some 22,000 distinct CDR3 sequences, with 20% in its top ten. Sample: memory CD8+ T cells from blood. These receptors were taken from a human donor in good health. Some clones in this sample may be carry-over from other donors' samples.

The chain joins TRBV7-9 to TRBJ2-7; TCRdb's D call, TRBD2, is unchecked because there is no DNA. Germline-derived CDR1 and CDR2 are SEHNR and FQNEAQ (reference sequence). This CDR3 contains 18 residues. The CDR3 is CASSLDGTSGLGHYEQYF.

The chain employs TRBV4-1 and TRBJ2-7; TCRdb's D call, TRBD1, is unchecked because there is no DNA. CDR3 length: 15 residues. Germline V gene data show CDR1 as MGHRA and CDR2 as YSYEKL. The CDR3 reads CASSLQGEAYHEQYF.

This CDR3 is CASSEPKGSSESPLHF. The chain joins TRBV25-1 to TRBJ1-6; the TRBD1 assignment by TCRdb is unverifiable without DNA. There are 16 residues in the CDR3. CDR1 is MGHDK, CDR2 SYGVNS, per germline.

The chain has TRBV7-6 and TRBJ2-7; TCRdb indicates TRBD1, and absent DNA this call remains unverified. The CDR3 sequence is 12 residues long. Per germline, CDR1 SGHVS and CDR2 FNYEAQ. This CDR3 reads CASSGEDRGQYF. The full variable domain, completed using reference TRBV7-6 and TRBJ2-7, is GAGVSQSPRYKVTKRGQDVALRCDPISGHVSLYWYRQALGQGPEFLTYFNYEAQQDKSGLPNDRFSAERPEGSISTLTIQRTEQRDSAMYRCASSGEDRGQYFGPGTRLTVT.

The genes are TRBV28 and TRBJ2-4; TCRdb's D gene call, TRBD1, goes unchecked for lack of DNA. From germline, CDR1 is MDHEN and CDR2 SYDVKM. The CDR3 runs to 16 residues. CDR3 region: CASSGGTDFVGNIQYF.

The genes are TRBV29-1 and TRBJ2-3. CDR1 and CDR2 from the germline V gene are SQVTM and ANQGSEA. The CDR3 is 12 residues long. CDR3: CSALTSKDTQYF.

The chain uses TRBV29-1 and TRBJ2-3. From germline, CDR1 is SQVTM and CDR2 ANQGSEA. The CDR3 has 16 residues. CDR3 in amino acids: CSAYGRVGMVTDTQYF.

J is TRBJ2-1 and V is TRBV7-6; the D call from TCRdb, TRBD1, cannot be confirmed without DNA. CDR1 and CDR2 from the germline V gene are SGHVS and FNYEAQ. The CDR3 consists of 19 residues. CDR3 sequence reads: CASPGVSSCGGRGYNEQFF. Filled out from reference TRBV7-6 and TRBJ2-1, the complete variable domain reads GAGVSQSPRYKVTKRGQDVALRCDPISGHVSLYWYRQALGQGPEFLTYFNYEAQQDKSGLPNDRFSAERPEGSISTLTIQRTEQRDSAMYRCASPGVSSCGGRGYNEQFFGPGTRLTVL.

The V and J genes are TRBV5-1 and TRBJ1-1. Germline CDR1 is SGHRS and CDR2 is YFSETQ. The CDR3 runs 15 residues. The CDR3 sequence: CASSLFRAGGTEAFF.

V usage is TRBV6-1 and J usage is TRBJ2-1; the TCRdb D gene call, TRBD1, has no DNA to confirm it. This CDR3 contains 16 residues. The germline V gene encodes CDR1 MNHNS and CDR2 SASEGT. This CDR3 reads CASIHTPGRNNNEQFF.

The chain links TRBV15 to TRBJ2-3; TCRdb designates TRBD2, a call that cannot be tested without DNA. The CDR3 is made up of 16 amino acids. The V gene's germline CDR1 is LNHNV and CDR2 YYDKDF (reference sequence). The CDR3 is CATSRGWRGGTDTQYF.

The V gene is TRBV7-9, the J gene TRBJ2-7; TCRdb reports TRBD2, a call that lacks DNA to check it against. Per germline, CDR1 SEHNR and CDR2 FQNEAQ (reference sequence). The CDR3 is made up of 13 amino acids. Here the CDR3 reads CASTPGTSYEQYF. Looking up the rest from reference TRBV7-9 and TRBJ2-7 gives the full variable domain: DTGVSQNPRHKITKRGQNVTFRCDPISEHNRLYWYRQTLGQGPEFLTYFQNEAQLEKSRLLSDRFSAERPKGSFSTLEIQRTEQGDSAMYLCASTPGTSYEQYFGPGTRLTVT.

The chain uses TRBV29-1 and TRBJ1-1; TCRdb picks TRBD1, but there is no DNA to check that call. Germline V gene sequence: CDR1 SQVTM, CDR2 ANQGSEA. The CDR3 spans 14 residues. CDR3 sequence: CSVEGTGLGTEAFF. The entire variable domain, with the rest obtained from reference TRBV29-1 and TRBJ1-1, is as follows: SAVISQKPSRDICQRGTSLTIQCQVDSQVTMMFWYRQQPGQSLTLIATANQGSEATYESGFVIDKFPISRPNLTFSTLTVSNMSPEDSSIYLCSVEGTGLGTEAFFGQGTRLTVV.

The V call is TRBV21-1, the J call TRBJ2-2. TRBV21-1 is designated a pseudogene. This CDR3 has 16 amino acids. The CDR3 reads CASSKSGKSNTGELFF.

The V and J genes are TRBV7-9 and TRBJ2-7; there is no DNA to check the TCRdb D call of TRBD1. CDR1 and CDR2 (germline): SEHNR, FQNEAQ (reference sequence). CDR3 size: 17 residues. CDR3: CASSPYPEVTVTYEQYF.

V gene TRBV7-2 combines with J gene TRBJ2-5; TCRdb calls TRBD1, which cannot be checked without DNA. This CDR3 is 15 amino acids long. Germline CDR1 SGHTA, CDR2 FQGNSA. The CDR3 loop is CASSWGDASRETQYF. The full variable domain, completed using reference TRBV7-2 and TRBJ2-5, is GAGVSQSPSNKVTEKGKDVELRCDPISGHTALYWYRQSLGQGLEFLIYFQGNSAPDKSGLPSDRFSAERTGGSVSTLTIQRTQQEDSAVYLCASSWGDASRETQYFGPGTRLLVL.

This clonotype shows up as medium-sized by frequency. The chain recombines TRBV6-4 with TRBJ2-3; absent DNA, TCRdb's TRBD2 call cannot be checked. Germline V CDR1 and CDR2: MRHNA, SNTAGT. The CDR3 totals 16 residues. Here the CDR3 reads CASSDSSGSGTDTQYF.

The chain has TRBV6-4 and TRBJ2-1. The CDR3 totals 15 residues. Germline CDR1 and CDR2: MRHNA and SNTAGT. This CDR3 reads CASSDSASGVNEQFF.

The J gene is TRBJ2-7, the V gene TRBV20-1; checking the TCRdb D call of TRBD1 is not possible without DNA. In germline, CDR1 is DFQATT, CDR2 SNEGSKA (reference sequence). The CDR3 is 14 amino acids. This CDR3 reads CSARIPVQDYEQYF.

The gene calls are TRBV2 and TRBJ2-1; checking the TCRdb D call of TRBD2 is not possible without DNA. From germline, CDR1 is SNHLY and CDR2 FYNNEI. The CDR3 consists of 14 residues. The CDR3 region is CASSVLAGYNEQFF.

The chain uses TRBV9 and TRBJ2-7. The CDR3 is 15 amino acids. The germline gives CDR1 SGDLS, CDR2 YYNGEE. The CDR3 region is CASSVGRRASYEQYF.